The sequence of this T cell receptor (beta chain) was determined in a study of cytomegalovirus exposure and HLA in healthy donors. PCR involved 60 Vbeta and 13 Jbeta primers. Libraries were prepared by immunoSEQ multiplex PCR; TCRdb keeps only in-frame clonotypes and omits some of them. This sample has 150,000 or so clones, with under 85% found just once. Germline V CDR1 and CDR2: MGHRA, YSYEKL. CDR3 length equals 18 residues. The V end lost 5 bases, the J end lost 0 bases, and 17 bases lay between the germline ends. Source material: PBMCs. The J gene is TRBJ2-6, the V gene TRBV4-1; TRBD1 is a possible D gene (6 bases). This clonotype originated in a human donor in good health. The CDR3 DNA reads as TGCGCCAGCAGCGCCCTCCGGGACATCTTCTCTGGGGCCAACGTCCTGACTTTC. Residues: CASSALRDIFSGANVLTF.